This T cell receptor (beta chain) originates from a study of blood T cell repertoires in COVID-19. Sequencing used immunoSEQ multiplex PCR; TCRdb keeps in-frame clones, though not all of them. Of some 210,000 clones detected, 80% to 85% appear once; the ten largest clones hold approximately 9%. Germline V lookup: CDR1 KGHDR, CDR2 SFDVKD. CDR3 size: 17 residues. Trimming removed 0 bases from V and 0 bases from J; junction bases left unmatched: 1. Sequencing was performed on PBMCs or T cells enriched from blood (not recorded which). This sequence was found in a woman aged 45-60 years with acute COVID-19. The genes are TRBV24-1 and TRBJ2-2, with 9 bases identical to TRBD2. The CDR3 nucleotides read TGTGCCACCAGTGATTTGTCTAGCGGGACGAACACCGGGGAGCTGTTTTTT. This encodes CATSDLSSGTNTGELFF.